One and the same sample provided the 25 T cell receptor beta chains below, sequenced in a study of spatial heterogeneity in lung cancer. TCRdb processed the 5' RACE reads anew with MiXCR; each CDR3 protein has one entry. Of under 14,000 distinct CDR3 sequences in the sample, 5.5% to 7% were seen once. The time point was: sample taken at primary tumor resection. The sample consisted of PBMCs, taken at surgery. These receptors came from a male donor with early-stage non-small cell lung cancer.

At least ten counts were recorded for this clonotype. This chain connects TRBV5-1 to TRBJ1-4; D not resolved. Trimming left V 1 base short and J 5 bases short, with 12 bases between. The CDR3 extends over 15 amino acids. Germline assignment: CDR1 SGHRS and CDR2 YFSETQ. The CDR3 nucleotides read TGCGCCAGCAGCTTGAAGGACCGAGGGAATGAAAAACTGTTTTTT. This sequence encodes CASSLKDRGNEKLFF.

The gene calls are TRBV6-6 and TRBJ1-1; no definite D call. The V and J ends lost 7 bases and 4 bases respectively, with 13 bases between them. CDR1 and CDR2 (germline): MNHNY, SVGAGI (reference sequence). The CDR3 covers 13 residues. CDR3 nucleotide sequence: TGTGCCAGCACCCTCAGTACTTCCACTGAAGCTTTCTTT. Translating gives CASTLSTSTEAFF.

The table lists this clonotype with many counts. The V gene is TRBV6-2 or TRBV6-3, the J gene TRBJ1-1; D unclear. V was clipped by 6 bases and J by 3 bases, with 17 bases between them. CDR3 length: 15 amino acids. In germline, CDR1 is MNHEY, CDR2 SVGEGT. This CDR3 reads CASSPMGKGYTEAFF. The CDR3 DNA reads as TGTGCCAGCAGCCCTATGGGAAAGGGATACACTGAAGCTTTCTTT.

The rearrangement links TRBV5-6 to TRBJ2-1, with no clear D. Deletions cut 0 bases from V and 0 bases from J, with 13 bases between. Per the germline V gene, CDR1 is SGHDT and CDR2 is YYEEEE. This CDR3 comprises 17 residues. The CDR3 DNA reads as TGTGCCAGCAGCTTGGTCGCTGACATCCGCTCCTACAATGAGCAGTTCTTC. It is translated as CASSLVADIRSYNEQFF.

This clonotype showed up many times. The chain combines TRBV12-3 or TRBV12-4 with TRBJ1-5; D unclear. The CDR3 sequence is 13 residues long. V was clipped by 3 bases and J by 6 bases, with 9 bases between them. CDR3 residues: CASSFAIGQPQHF. CDR3 sequence (DNA): TGTGCCAGCAGTTTCGCCATCGGTCAGCCCCAGCATTTT.

Ten or more counts support this clonotype. The gene calls are TRBV28 and TRBJ1-1, with 9 bases lining up with TRBD1. Germline V gene lookup returns CDR1 MDHEN and CDR2 SYDVKM. The length of the CDR3 is 15 residues. The J segment lost 5 bases and the V segment lost 4 bases, leaving 8 bases of the junction unmatched. The CDR3 DNA sequence: TGTGCCAGCAGTTCTCCGACAGGGGGGGGAACTGAAGCTTTCTTT. It yields the protein CASSSPTGGGTEAFF.

This clonotype was recorded at least ten times. V is TRBV15 and J is TRBJ2-3; the match to TRBD2 covers 8 bases. J gave up 4 bases and V 1 base, and 7 bases lay outside the gene matches. This CDR3 comprises 16 residues. The V gene's germline CDR1 is LNHNV and CDR2 YYDKDF (reference sequence). CDR3 in DNA: TGTGCCACCAGCAGAGCGAGCGGGAGTCGCGCAGATACGCAGTATTTT. Translated: CATSRASGSRADTQYF.

The chain employs TRBV5-4 and TRBJ2-2; TRBD2 might be the D (6 bases). The CDR3 has 16 amino acids. Germline CDR1 and CDR2: SGHNT and YYREEE (reference sequence). Trimming shortened V by 4 bases and J by 3 bases, and 16 bases separated the two germline ends. The CDR3 protein is CASSPGRRRDTGELFF. The CDR3, as DNA: TGTGCCAGCAGCCCGGGGAGGAGGCGGGACACCGGGGAGCTGTTTTTT.

This clonotype showed up many times. The chain has TRBV7-2 and TRBJ2-5, with 14 bases identical to TRBD2. The junction had 4 bases not matched to a gene; V was cut back by 5 bases and J by 5 bases. The CDR3 loop spans 15 amino acids. CDR1 and CDR2 from the germline V gene are SGHTA and FQGNSA. The CDR3 nucleotides are TGTGCCAGCAGCCAAGGACTAGCGGGGGGTGAGACCCAGTACTTC. It yields the protein CASSQGLAGGETQYF.

This clonotype has a handful of counts. The chain has TRBV6-5 and TRBJ1-4, with D perhaps matching TRBD1 (5 bases). The V gene's germline CDR1 is MNHEY and CDR2 SVGAGI. V lost 7 bases to trimming and J lost 7 bases, with 19 bases between them. The CDR3 runs 15 residues. CDR3 DNA: TGTGCCAGCACCCGCCGGGGGGGAGGAGTTGAAAAACTGTTTTTT. It encodes CASTRRGGGVEKLFF.

This clonotype was observed at least ten times. The J gene is TRBJ1-5, the V gene TRBV6-5; 8 bases are shared with TRBD1. The J segment lost 6 bases and the V segment lost 2 bases, leaving 3 bases of the junction unmatched. Germline-derived CDR1 and CDR2 are MNHEY and SVGAGI. The CDR3 totals 14 residues. The CDR3 DNA is TGTGCCAGCAGTTACGCCACAGGGGGTCAGCCCCAGCATTTT. Translated, it gives CASSYATGGQPQHF.

J is TRBJ2-2 and V is TRBV10-2; D may correspond to TRBD1 or TRBD2 (6 bases each). Trimming shortened V by 2 bases and J by 3 bases, and 10 bases separated the two germline ends. Germline V gene data show CDR1 as WSHSY and CDR2 as SAAADI. The CDR3 sequence is 15 residues long. CDR3 sequence: CASSERGADTGELFF. As DNA, the CDR3 is TGCGCCAGCAGTGAGAGGGGGGCGGACACCGGGGAGCTGTTTTTT.

As to this clonotype: Since no conserved phenylalanine or tryptophan closes the CDR3, a read error is the likely cause. The rearrangement uses TRBV7-2 and TRBJ2-3; tentatively, D is TRBD1 or TRBD2 (5 bases each). The CDR3 runs 16 residues. V was cut by 4 bases and J by 1 base, with 15 bases left in between. The germline V gene encodes CDR1 SGHTA and CDR2 FQGNSA. CDR3 region: CASSSRGPQGTDTQYL. DNA for the CDR3: TGTGCCAGCAGCTCAAGGGGACCTCAAGGCACAGATACGCAGTATCTT.

Ten or more counts support this clonotype. This chain uses TRBV5-1 with TRBJ2-5; 7 bases map to TRBD2. Germline trimming cut 7 bases from V and 3 bases from J; bases unmatched to any gene: 3. The CDR3 loop spans 12 amino acids. The germline gives CDR1 SGHRS, CDR2 YFSETQ. CDR3 nucleotide sequence: TGCGCCAGCCTTGGGGGGGAAGAGACCCAGTACTTC. Its translation: CASLGGEETQYF.

V and J are TRBV6-5 and TRBJ1-2, with D possibly matching TRBD1 (6 bases). Germline V gene lookup returns CDR1 MNHEY and CDR2 SVGAGI. Trimming pared 6 bases from V and 7 bases from J, leaving 18 bases between. CDR3 size: 14 residues. This CDR3 is CASRTPLGAGGYTF. The CDR3, as DNA: TGTGCCAGCAGGACGCCTCTGGGGGCCGGTGGCTACACCTTC.

This clonotype occurred a few times. The rearrangement uses TRBV7-9 and TRBJ1-1; possibly TRBD1 for D (5 bases). The germline V gene encodes CDR1 SEHNR and CDR2 FQNEAQ (reference sequence). V was cut by 5 bases and J by 5 bases, with 9 bases left in between. The CDR3 contains 12 residues. The CDR3 sequence is CASSPGRTEAFF. The CDR3 nucleotides read TGTGCCAGCAGCCCAGGGAGAACTGAAGCTTTCTTT. Supplemented by reference TRBV7-9 and TRBJ1-1, the full variable domain reads DTGVSQNPRHKITKRGQNVTFRCDPISEHNRLYWYRQTLGQGPEFLTYFQNEAQLEKSRLLSDRFSAERPKGSFSTLEIQRTEQGDSAMYLCASSPGRTEAFFGQGTRLTVV.

This clonotype was counted ten times or more. The chain joins TRBV5-1 to TRBJ1-1; 8 bases are a match to TRBD1. Per the germline V gene, CDR1 is SGHRS and CDR2 is YFSETQ. The ends lost 4 bases at V and 1 base at J; junction bases unmatched: 6. The CDR3 totals 15 residues. In DNA form, the CDR3 reads TGCGCCAGCAGCCCCTCGGGACAGGCGAACACTGAAGCTTTCTTT. Amino acids: CASSPSGQANTEAFF. Looking up the rest from reference TRBV5-1 and TRBJ1-1 gives the full variable domain: KAGVTQTPRYLIKTRGQQVTLSCSPISGHRSVSWYQQTPGQGLQFLFEYFSETQRNKGNFPGRFSGRQFSNSRSEMNVSTLELGDSALYLCASSPSGQANTEAFFGQGTRLTVV.

This clonotype was observed many times. The chain has TRBV20-1 and TRBJ2-3; 8 bases align to TRBD2. CDR1 is DFQATT and CDR2 is SNEGSKA in the germline V gene (reference sequence). The CDR3 runs to 11 residues. Trimming removed 6 bases from V and 7 bases from J; junction bases left unmatched: 3. CDR3 in amino acids: CSAGGVNTQYF. The CDR3 nucleotides are TGCAGTGCCGGGGGGGTGAATACGCAGTATTTT.

This clonotype was recorded at least ten times. This chain connects TRBV20-1 to TRBJ2-1; D is unresolved. Trimming shortened V by 0 bases and J by 2 bases, and 14 bases separated the two germline ends. Germline CDR1 is DFQATT and CDR2 is SNEGSKA (reference sequence). The CDR3 consists of 16 residues. CDR3 in amino acids: CSARDQAVSTYNEQFF. CDR3 nucleotides: TGCAGTGCTAGAGATCAGGCAGTTAGTACCTACAATGAGCAGTTCTTC.

This clonotype was recorded many times. The V and J genes are TRBV5-1 and TRBJ2-5; the D is unclear. CDR1 and CDR2 (germline): SGHRS, YFSETQ. Between the trimmed V and J ends, which lost 0 bases and 2 bases, there was a span of 2 bases. This CDR3 is built from 12 residues. The CDR3 DNA is TGCGCCAGCAGCTTGGGGCAAGAGACCCAGTACTTC. Translating it yields CASSLGQETQYF.

In this sample, this clonotype is medium-sized. V and J are TRBV7-6 and TRBJ2-2, with D possibly being TRBD2 (5 bases). Germline CDR1 SGHVS, CDR2 FNYEAQ. Deletions cut 1 base from V and 4 bases from J, with 19 bases between. This CDR3 comprises 18 residues. CDR3 amino acids: CASSLDALSGFGTGELFF. The CDR3 nucleotides are TGTGCCAGCAGCTTAGACGCATTATCGGGGTTTGGCACCGGGGAGCTGTTTTTT. The variable domain in full, with the rest retrieved from reference TRBV7-6 and TRBJ2-2, is GAGVSQSPRYKVTKRGQDVALRCDPISGHVSLYWYRQALGQGPEFLTYFNYEAQQDKSGLPNDRFSAERPEGSISTLTIQRTEQRDSAMYRCASSLDALSGFGTGELFFGEGSRLTVL.

This chain joins TRBV7-9 and TRBJ2-5, with D possibly being TRBD1 (5 bases). The CDR3 runs to 11 residues. V lost 10 bases and J lost 5, with 11 bases in between. Looked up from germline, CDR1 is SEHNR and CDR2 is FQNEAQ (reference sequence). The CDR3 DNA follows: TGTGCCACCTCAGGGCGGGAGACCCAGTACTTC. This translates into CATSGRETQYF.

Regarding this clonotype: Given a much more abundant clone one base away, this may be a read error. The rearrangement joins TRBV5-1 to TRBJ2-3; 11 bases line up with TRBD2. Germline V gene lookup returns CDR1 SGHRS and CDR2 YFSETQ. This CDR3 spans 15 amino acids. The CDR3, as DNA: TGCGCCAGCAGCCCACTAGCGGGGGAACCAGATACGCAGAATTTT. Amino acids: CASSPLAGEPDTQNF.

V usage is TRBV19 and J usage is TRBJ1-5; 10 nucleotides align to TRBD1. Trimming at V came to 3 bases and at J to 7 bases, leaving 3 bases not matched to a gene. The germline gives CDR1 LNHDA, CDR2 SQIVND (reference sequence). This CDR3 has 14 amino acids. CDR3 protein: CASSMGDRGQPQHF. The CDR3 bases are TGTGCCAGTAGTATGGGGGACAGGGGCCAGCCCCAGCATTTT. The complete variable domain, with remaining parts taken from reference TRBV19 and TRBJ1-5, reads DGGITQSPKYLFRKEGQNVTLSCEQNLNHDAMYWYRQDPGQGLRLIYYSQIVNDFQKGDIAEGYSVSREKKESFPLTVTSAQKNPTAFYLCASSMGDRGQPQHFGDGTRLSIL.

Many counts were recorded for this clonotype. Written as DNA, the CDR3 is TGTGCCAGCAGCTTACGATTGACAACCAACACAGATACGCAGTATTTT. Translating it yields CASSLRLTTNTDTQYF. V is TRBV7-2 and J is TRBJ2-3, with no clear D. This CDR3 is built from 16 residues. The V end lost 2 bases, the J end lost 2 bases, and 14 bases lay between the germline ends. Germline V gene sequence: CDR1 SGHTA, CDR2 FQGNSA. Full variable domain (missing parts from reference TRBV7-2 and TRBJ2-3): GAGVSQSPSNKVTEKGKDVELRCDPISGHTALYWYRQSLGQGLEFLIYFQGNSAPDKSGLPSDRFSAERTGGSVSTLTIQRTQQEDSAVYLCASSLRLTTNTDTQYFGPGTRLTVL.